This T cell receptor (beta chain) originates from a study of Ad26.COV2.S vaccination and SARS-CoV-2 variants. Here immunoSEQ multiplex PCR was the method, and the copy in TCRdb shows in-frame clones only, minus some. The table shows roughly 350,000 clones, with roughly 91% occurring only once. Treatment reported: over 15 received Ad26.COV2.S at low or high dose, single or two shots; 5 received placebo; per-sample allocation not given. After the first vaccine or placebo injection, samples were drawn on day 63. In Boston, an adult donor aged 18-55 years took part. The sample holds a few counts of this clone. This clonotype was sampled from a person between 18 and 65 years old who received the Ad26.COV2.S COVID-19 vaccine or a placebo. The input for sequencing was peripheral blood, taken in a trial of Ad26.COV2.S vaccine versus placebo.

Here the CDR3 reads CASSWVAGYTF. In DNA, the CDR3 is TGTGCCAGCAGTTGGGTCGCTGGCTACACCTTC. J is TRBJ1-2 and V is TRBV28; D not resolved. Per germline, CDR1 MDHEN and CDR2 SYDVKM. CDR3 length: 11 amino acids. Trimming stripped 4 bases from V and 7 bases from J, with 7 bases between.